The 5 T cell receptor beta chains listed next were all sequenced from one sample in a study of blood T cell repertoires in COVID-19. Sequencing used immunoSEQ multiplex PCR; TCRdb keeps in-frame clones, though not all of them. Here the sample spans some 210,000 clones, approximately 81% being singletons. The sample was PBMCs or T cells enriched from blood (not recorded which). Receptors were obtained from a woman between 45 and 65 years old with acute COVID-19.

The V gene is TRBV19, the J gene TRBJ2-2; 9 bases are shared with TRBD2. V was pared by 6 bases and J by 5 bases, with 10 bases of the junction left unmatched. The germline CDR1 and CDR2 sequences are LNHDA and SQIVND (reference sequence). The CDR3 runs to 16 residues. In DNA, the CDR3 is TGTGCCAGTAGAGTGGCCAGCGGGAGGAGGACCGGGGAGCTGTTTTTT. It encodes CASRVASGRRTGELFF.

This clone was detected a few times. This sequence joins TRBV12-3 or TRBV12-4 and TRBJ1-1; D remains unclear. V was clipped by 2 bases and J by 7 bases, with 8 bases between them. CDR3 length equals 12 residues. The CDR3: CASSLQHLEAFF. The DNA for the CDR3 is TGTGCCAGCAGTTTACAACACCTTGAAGCTTTCTTT.

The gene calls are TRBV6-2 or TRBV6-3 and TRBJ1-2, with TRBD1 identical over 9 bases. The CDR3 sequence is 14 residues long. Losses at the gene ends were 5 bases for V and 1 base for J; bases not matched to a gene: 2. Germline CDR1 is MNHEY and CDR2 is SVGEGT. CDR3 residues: CASSRDRVNYGYTF. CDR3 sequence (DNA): TGTGCCAGCAGTCGGGACAGGGTTAACTATGGCTACACCTTC.

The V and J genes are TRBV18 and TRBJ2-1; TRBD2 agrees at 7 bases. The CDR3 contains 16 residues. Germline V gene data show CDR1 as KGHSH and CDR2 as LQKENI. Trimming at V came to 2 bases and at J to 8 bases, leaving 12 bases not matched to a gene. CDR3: CASSPTVAGPSHEQFF. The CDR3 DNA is TGTGCCAGCTCACCAACTGTAGCGGGTCCTAGTCATGAGCAGTTCTTC.

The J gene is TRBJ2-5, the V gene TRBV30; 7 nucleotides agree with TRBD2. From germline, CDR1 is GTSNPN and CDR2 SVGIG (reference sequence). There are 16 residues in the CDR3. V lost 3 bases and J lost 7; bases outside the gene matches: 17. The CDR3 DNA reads TGTGCCTGGAGACCCAGTAGTAGCGAGTGGGGGGGGACCCAGTACTTC. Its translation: CAWRPSSSEWGGTQYF.